Reported below is one TCR beta chain. Its antigen is not identified. The source of the sample is a study of CXCR3-negative and CXCR3-positive naive CD8 T cells. Findings of the study overall: Naive cells used TRBV-TRBJ genes in much the same way whether CXCR3-negative or CXCR3-positive; memory cells did not. Naive subsets showed comparable surface CD5, and TCR interaction strength was also inferred from TRB CDR3 physicochemistry.

The libraries of TRB cDNA were constructed through 5' RACE using UMI labels. TCRdb reprocessed the 5' RACE reads and stores each CDR3 protein as one record, lacking DNA. The sample totals approximately 38,000 distinct CDR3 sequences. Triplicate sorts, 300,000 cells apiece, were made for each CD8+ T cell subset. The sample taken for sequencing was memory CD8+ T cells from blood. The origin of this receptor is a human donor in good health. Some clones in this sample may be carry-over from other donors' samples.

The CDR3 protein is CSVGGAPYEQYF. The V call is TRBV29-1, the J call TRBJ2-7. Germline CDR1 and CDR2: SQVTM and ANQGSEA. The CDR3 sequence is 12 residues long.